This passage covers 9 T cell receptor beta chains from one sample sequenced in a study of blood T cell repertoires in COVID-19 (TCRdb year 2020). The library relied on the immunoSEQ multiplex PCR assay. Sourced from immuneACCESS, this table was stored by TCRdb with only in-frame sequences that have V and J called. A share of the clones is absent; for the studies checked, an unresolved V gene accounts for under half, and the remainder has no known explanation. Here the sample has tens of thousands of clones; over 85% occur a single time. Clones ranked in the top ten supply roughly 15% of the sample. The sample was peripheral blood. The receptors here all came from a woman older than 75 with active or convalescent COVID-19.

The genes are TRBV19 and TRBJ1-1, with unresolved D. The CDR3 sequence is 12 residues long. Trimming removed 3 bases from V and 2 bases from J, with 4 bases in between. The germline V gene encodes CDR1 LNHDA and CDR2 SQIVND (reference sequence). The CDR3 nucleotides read TGTGCCAGTAGTATGTCTAACACTGAAGCTTTCTTT. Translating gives CASSMSNTEAFF.

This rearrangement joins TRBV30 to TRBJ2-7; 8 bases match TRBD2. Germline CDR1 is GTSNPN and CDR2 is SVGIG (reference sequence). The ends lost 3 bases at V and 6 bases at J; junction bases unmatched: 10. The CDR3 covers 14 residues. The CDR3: CAWSSGTSHSEQYF. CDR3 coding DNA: TGTGCCTGGAGCTCCGGGACTAGTCACTCCGAGCAGTACTTC.

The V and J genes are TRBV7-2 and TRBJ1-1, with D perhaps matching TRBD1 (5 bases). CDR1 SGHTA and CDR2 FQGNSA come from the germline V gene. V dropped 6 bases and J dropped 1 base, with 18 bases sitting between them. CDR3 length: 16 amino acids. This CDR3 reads CASRYGGGVPNTEAFF. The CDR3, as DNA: TGTGCCAGCAGGTATGGGGGGGGAGTCCCGAACACTGAAGCTTTCTTT.

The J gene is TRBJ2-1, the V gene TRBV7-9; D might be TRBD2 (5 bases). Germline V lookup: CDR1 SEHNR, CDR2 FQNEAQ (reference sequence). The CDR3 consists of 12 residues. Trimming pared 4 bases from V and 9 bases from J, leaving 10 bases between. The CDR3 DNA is TGTGCCAGCAGCTACCTAGCTGGTGAGCAGTTCTTC. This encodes CASSYLAGEQFF.

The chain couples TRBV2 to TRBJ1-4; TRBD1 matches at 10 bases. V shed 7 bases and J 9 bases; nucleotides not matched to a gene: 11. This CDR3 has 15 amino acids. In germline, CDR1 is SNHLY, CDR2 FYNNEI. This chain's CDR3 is CASTREGQGSKKLFF. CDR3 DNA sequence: TGTGCCAGCACCCGGGAGGGACAGGGGTCGAAAAAACTGTTTTTT.

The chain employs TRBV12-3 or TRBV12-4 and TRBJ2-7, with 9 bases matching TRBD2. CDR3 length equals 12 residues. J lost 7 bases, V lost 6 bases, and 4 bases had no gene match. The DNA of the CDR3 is TGTGCCAGCAGCCACGCGGGGGGGGAGCAGTACTTC. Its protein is CASSHAGGEQYF.

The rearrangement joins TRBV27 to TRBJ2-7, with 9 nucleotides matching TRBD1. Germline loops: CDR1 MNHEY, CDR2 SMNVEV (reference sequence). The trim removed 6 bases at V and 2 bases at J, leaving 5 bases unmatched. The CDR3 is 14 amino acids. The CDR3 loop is CASRGGQGPYEQYF. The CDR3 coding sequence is TGTGCCAGCAGGGGGGGACAGGGCCCCTACGAGCAGTACTTC.

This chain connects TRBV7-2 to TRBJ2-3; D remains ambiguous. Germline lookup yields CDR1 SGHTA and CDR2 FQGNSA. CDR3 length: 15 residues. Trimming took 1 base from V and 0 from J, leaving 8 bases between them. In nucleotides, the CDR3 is TGTGCCAGCAGCTTAGGAACAGCTAGCACAGATACGCAGTATTTT. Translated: CASSLGTASTDTQYF.

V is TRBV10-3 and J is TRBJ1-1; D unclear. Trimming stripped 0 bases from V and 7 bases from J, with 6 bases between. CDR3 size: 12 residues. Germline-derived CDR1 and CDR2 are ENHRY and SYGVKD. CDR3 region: CAISESLVEAFF. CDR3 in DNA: TGTGCCATCAGTGAGTCGTTAGTTGAAGCTTTCTTT.